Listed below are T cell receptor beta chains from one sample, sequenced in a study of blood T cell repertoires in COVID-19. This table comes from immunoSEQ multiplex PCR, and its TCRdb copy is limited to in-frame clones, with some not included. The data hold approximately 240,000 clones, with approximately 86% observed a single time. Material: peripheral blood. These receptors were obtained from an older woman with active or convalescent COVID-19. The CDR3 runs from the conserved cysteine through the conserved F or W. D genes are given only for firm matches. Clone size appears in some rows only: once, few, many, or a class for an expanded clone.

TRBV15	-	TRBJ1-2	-	CATSRDLGALFGYTF	TGTGCCACCAGCAGAGATCTTGGGGCACTATTCGGCTACACCTTC
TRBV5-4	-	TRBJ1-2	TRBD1	CASRRTGGYGYTF	TGTGCCAGCAGACGTACAGGGGGCTATGGCTACACCTTC
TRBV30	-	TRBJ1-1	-	CAWRWGVNTEAFF	TGTGCCTGGAGATGGGGAGTGAACACTGAAGCTTTCTTT
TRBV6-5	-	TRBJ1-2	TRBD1	CASTWTGSYGYTF	TGTGCCAGCACCTGGACAGGGAGCTATGGCTACACCTTC
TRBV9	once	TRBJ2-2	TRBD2	CASSVGFTSGSNTGELFF	TGTGCCAGCAGCGTAGGTTTCACTAGCGGGTCGAACACCGGGGAGCTGTTTTTT
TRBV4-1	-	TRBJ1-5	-	CASSQDGSQPQHF	TGCGCCAGCAGCCAAGATGGTAGCCAGCCCCAGCATTTT
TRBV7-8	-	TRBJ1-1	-	CASSRVGDLGGITEAFF	TGTGCCAGCAGCCGGGTAGGGGACCTCGGGGGAATTACTGAAGCTTTCTTT
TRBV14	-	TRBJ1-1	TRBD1	CASSQSFGQGLTEAFF	TGTGCCAGCAGCCAATCCTTTGGACAGGGGTTAACTGAAGCTTTCTTT
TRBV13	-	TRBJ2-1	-	CASSLLASHNEQFF	TGTGCCAGCAGCTTATTAGCTTCCCACAATGAGCAGTTCTTC
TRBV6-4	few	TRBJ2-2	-	CASSVAANTGELFF	TGTGCCAGCAGTGTCGCAGCGAACACCGGGGAGCTGTTTTTT
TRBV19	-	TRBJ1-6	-	CASSIRGGTNSPLHF	TGTGCCAGTAGTATACGGGGGGGGACTAATTCACCCCTCCACTTT
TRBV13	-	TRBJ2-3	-	CASSPTAGTDTQYF	TGTGCCAGCAGCCCCACCGCGGGCACAGATACGCAGTATTTT
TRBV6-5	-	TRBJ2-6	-	CASSYRTGTGANVLTF	TGTGCCAGCAGTTACCGAACAGGGACAGGGGCCAACGTCCTGACTTTC